The rows below give T cell receptor beta chains drawn from one sample of a study of blood T cell repertoires in COVID-19. Repertoires were generated with immunoSEQ multiplex PCR, while TCRdb's copy carries only in-frame clones and drops some. The repertoire holds 100,000 or so clones, with roughly nine tenths as singletons. The sample comprised peripheral blood. The receptors originated from a man in his 60s with acute or convalescent COVID-19. The CDR3 runs from the conserved cysteine through the conserved F or W. Each record gives: D gene, J gene, V gene, clone size, CDR3 DNA, CDR3 protein. The D gene is left open where the match is weak. Only some rows state a clone size, as once, few, many or a class for expanded clones.

.,TRBJ1-6,TRBV6-5,.,TGTGCCAGCACCATCGGGAGGGGAGGGTCACCCCTCCACTTT,CASTIGRGGSPLHF
TRBD2,TRBJ2-3,TRBV7-3,.,TGTGCCAGCAGCGGTAGCGGGAGCACAGATACGCAGTATTTT,CASSGSGSTDTQYF
.,TRBJ1-3,TRBV5-4,.,TGTGCCAGCAGCTTCAGCCCAGGGGTTTCTGGAAACACCATATATTTT,CASSFSPGVSGNTIYF
.,TRBJ2-5,TRBV21-1,.,TGTGCCAGCAGCAAAGCGAGAGACAGGGTTTCGGAAGAGACCCAGTACTTC,CASSKARDRVSEETQYF
TRBD1,TRBJ1-2,TRBV28,.,TGTGCCAGCAGTATTACAGGGGTCTATGGCTACACCTTC,CASSITGVYGYTF
.,TRBJ2-1,TRBV13,.,TGTGCCAGCAGCCCCCCCGGAGGCTACTCCTACAATGAGCAGTTCTTC,CASSPPGGYSYNEQFF
TRBD1,TRBJ2-5,TRBV5-1,.,TGCGCCAGCAGCCGTGGACAGGGGAGTGGGGAGACCCAGTACTTC,CASSRGQGSGETQYF
TRBD1,TRBJ1-2,TRBV5-1,.,TGCGCGTCACAGGGGAACTATGGCTACACCTTC,CASQGNYGYTF
TRBD2,TRBJ2-1,TRBV30,.,TGTGCCTGGAGTGTAAGCGGGACGTGGAATGAGCAGTTCTTC,CAWSVSGTWNEQFF
TRBD1,TRBJ1-1,TRBV29-1,once,TGCAGCGTTGAAGGAGGGGGCGGCGCTGAAGCTTTCTTT,CSVEGGGGAEAFF
.,TRBJ1-1,TRBV19,.,TGTGCCAGTAGTCTCGTAGGAGGGGCGGGTCGAATAACTGAAGCTTTCTTT,CASSLVGGAGRITEAFF
.,TRBJ2-3,TRBV6-5,.,TGTGCCAGCAGAACAGATGGGGATACGCAGTATTTT,CASRTDGDTQYF
.,TRBJ1-1,TRBV18,.,TGTGCCAGCTCACCCCTCGACACTGAAGCTTTCTTT,CASSPLDTEAFF
TRBD2,TRBJ2-7,TRBV18,.,TGTGCCAGCTCCCTCGGGACTAGCGGGAGCGCTGTCTACGAGCAGTACTTC,CASSLGTSGSAVYEQYF
TRBD1,TRBJ2-7,TRBV6-5,.,TGTGCCAGCAGTTCCGACAGGGGGGCCTACGAGCAGTACTTC,CASSSDRGAYEQYF
.,TRBJ1-1,TRBV14,few,TGTGCCAGCAGTCTTGGACAAGGCACTGAAGCTTTCTTT,CASSLGQGTEAFF
.,TRBJ1-4,TRBV21-1,.,TGTGCCAGCAGCAAAGAGCGGACAGGGGATGAAAAACTGTTTTTT,CASSKERTGDEKLFF
.,TRBJ1-5,TRBV24-1,.,TGTGCCACCAGTCGAAACGAGGGACAGCCCCAGCATTTT,CATSRNEGQPQHF
TRBD2,TRBJ2-1,TRBV3-1/TRBV3-2,.,TGTGCCAGCAGCCAGTGGGGAGCGGGAGGGCCGAGGAATGAGCAGTTCTTC,CASSQWGAGGPRNEQFF
.,TRBJ2-5,TRBV18,.,TGTGCCAGCTCGTCAAAAGAGACCCAGTACTTC,CASSSKETQYF
TRBD1,TRBJ1-4,TRBV11-3,few,TGTGCCAGCAGGCGGGACAGGGTGGCTAATGAAAAACTGTTTTTT,CASRRDRVANEKLFF
.,TRBJ1-1,TRBV6-5,.,TGTGCCAGCCGCCCAGTTACGGGGGGTGAAGCTTTCTTT,CASRPVTGGEAFF
.,TRBJ2-7,TRBV3-1/TRBV3-2,.,TGTGCCAGCAGCCAATTCGGCCGGGAATGGCACGAGCAGTACTTC,CASSQFGREWHEQYF
.,TRBJ1-2,TRBV12-5,.,TGTGCTAGTGGCCAACACAACACTAACTATGGCTACACCTTC,CASGQHNTNYGYTF
TRBD1,TRBJ1-1,TRBV3-1/TRBV3-2,.,TGTGCCAGCAGCCAAGAGTGGGACAGGGACACTGAAGCTTTCTTT,CASSQEWDRDTEAFF